This T cell receptor (beta chain) was observed in a study of identifying expanded T cells in peripheral blood. The protocol was immunoSEQ multiplex PCR, while the TCRdb copy is restricted to in-frame clones and leaves out a portion. The table shows 90,000 to 95,000 clones, with around 90% occurring only once. Study-wide findings and caveats: Approximately 1.2 clones differed between technical replicates, versus about 17 and 20 over time. Roughly two-week clone count variance significantly increased as total template count grew.

Healthy donors had no documented immune events, such as infections, while sampled. A word on this clone: Its antigen remains unknown.

The clonotype was recovered from a person aged 18-70 years in good health. Material: blood.

The CDR3 nucleotides are TGTGCCAGCGGGCCCTTCCAACCCGGGGCCAACGTCCTGACTTTC. Amino acids: CASGPFQPGANVLTF. This chain uses TRBV6-5 with TRBJ2-6; the D is unclear. Germline loops: CDR1 MNHEY, CDR2 SVGAGI. This CDR3 is 15 amino acids long. The V end was cut by 8 bases, the J end by 4 bases, with 15 bases between.